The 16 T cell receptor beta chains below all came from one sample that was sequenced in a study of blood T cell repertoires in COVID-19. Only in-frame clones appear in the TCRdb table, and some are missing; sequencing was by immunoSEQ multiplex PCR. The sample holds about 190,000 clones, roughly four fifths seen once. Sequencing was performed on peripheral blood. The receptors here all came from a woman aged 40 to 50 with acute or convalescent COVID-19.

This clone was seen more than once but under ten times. The CDR3 reads CASSRVSNQPQHF. In DNA, the CDR3 is TGTGCCAGCTCCAGGGTTAGCAATCAGCCCCAGCATTTT. V usage is TRBV12-3 or TRBV12-4 and J usage is TRBJ1-5; tentative D call: TRBD1 (5 bases). The CDR3 extends over 13 amino acids. Trimming cost V 8 bases and J 0 bases, with 8 bases left between them.

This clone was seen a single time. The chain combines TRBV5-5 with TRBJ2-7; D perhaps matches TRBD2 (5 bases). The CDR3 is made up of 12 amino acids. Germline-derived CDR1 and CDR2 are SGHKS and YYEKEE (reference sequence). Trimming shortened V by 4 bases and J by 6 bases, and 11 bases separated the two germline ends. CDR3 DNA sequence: TGTGCCAGCAGCCGGATTCGGGGCGAGCAGTACTTC. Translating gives CASSRIRGEQYF.

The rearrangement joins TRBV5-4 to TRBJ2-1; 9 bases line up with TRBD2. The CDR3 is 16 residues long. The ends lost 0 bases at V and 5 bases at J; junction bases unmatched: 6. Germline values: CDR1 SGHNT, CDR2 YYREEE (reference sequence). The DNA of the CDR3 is TGTGCCAGCAGCTTGGGAGGTCTAGCGGGGAACAATGAGCAGTTCTTC. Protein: CASSLGGLAGNNEQFF.

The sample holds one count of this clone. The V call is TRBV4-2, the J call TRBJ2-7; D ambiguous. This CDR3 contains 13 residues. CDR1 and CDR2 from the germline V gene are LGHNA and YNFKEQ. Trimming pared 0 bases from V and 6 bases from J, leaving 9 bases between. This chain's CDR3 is CASSQEGAFEQYF. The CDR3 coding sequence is TGTGCCAGCAGCCAAGAGGGCGCCTTCGAGCAGTACTTC.

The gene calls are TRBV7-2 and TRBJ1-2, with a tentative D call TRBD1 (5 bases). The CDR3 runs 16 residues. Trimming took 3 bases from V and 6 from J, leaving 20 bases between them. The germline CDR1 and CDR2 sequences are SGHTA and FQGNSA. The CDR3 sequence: CASSFTPEQVFNGYTF. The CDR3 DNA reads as TGTGCCAGCAGCTTTACACCCGAACAGGTTTTTAATGGCTACACCTTC. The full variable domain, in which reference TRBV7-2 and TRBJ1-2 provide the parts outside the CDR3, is GAGVSQSPSNKVTEKGKDVELRCDPISGHTALYWYRQSLGQGLEFLIYFQGNSAPDKSGLPSDRFSAERTGGSVSTLTIQRTQQEDSAVYLCASSFTPEQVFNGYTFGSGTRLTVV.

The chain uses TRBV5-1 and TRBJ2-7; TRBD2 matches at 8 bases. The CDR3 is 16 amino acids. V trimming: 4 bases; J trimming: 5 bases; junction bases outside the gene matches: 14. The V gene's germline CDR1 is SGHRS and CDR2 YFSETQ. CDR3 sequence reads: CASSAGTRIRVNEQYF. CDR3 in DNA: TGCGCCAGCAGCGCCGGGACTAGAATTCGAGTAAACGAGCAGTACTTC.

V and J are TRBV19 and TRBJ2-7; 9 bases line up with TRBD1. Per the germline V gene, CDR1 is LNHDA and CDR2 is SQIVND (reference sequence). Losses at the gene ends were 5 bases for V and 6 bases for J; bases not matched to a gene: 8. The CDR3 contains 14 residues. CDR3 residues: CASSGGQGLSEQYF. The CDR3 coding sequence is TGTGCCAGTAGTGGGGGACAGGGCCTATCCGAGCAGTACTTC. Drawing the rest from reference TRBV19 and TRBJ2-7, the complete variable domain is DGGITQSPKYLFRKEGQNVTLSCEQNLNHDAMYWYRQDPGQGLRLIYYSQIVNDFQKGDIAEGYSVSREKKESFPLTVTSAQKNPTAFYLCASSGGQGLSEQYFGPGTRLTVT.

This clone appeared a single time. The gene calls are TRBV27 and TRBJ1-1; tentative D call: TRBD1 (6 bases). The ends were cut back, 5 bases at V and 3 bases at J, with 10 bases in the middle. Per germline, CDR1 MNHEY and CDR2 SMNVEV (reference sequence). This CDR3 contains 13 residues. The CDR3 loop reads CASSAGDYTEAFF. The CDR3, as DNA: TGTGCCAGCAGTGCAGGGGATTACACTGAAGCTTTCTTT.

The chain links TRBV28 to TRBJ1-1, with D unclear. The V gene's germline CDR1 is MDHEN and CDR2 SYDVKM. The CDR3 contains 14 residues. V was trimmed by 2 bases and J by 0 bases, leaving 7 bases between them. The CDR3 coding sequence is TGTGCCAGCAGTTTAAACAGTTTGAACACTGAAGCTTTCTTT. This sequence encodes CASSLNSLNTEAFF.

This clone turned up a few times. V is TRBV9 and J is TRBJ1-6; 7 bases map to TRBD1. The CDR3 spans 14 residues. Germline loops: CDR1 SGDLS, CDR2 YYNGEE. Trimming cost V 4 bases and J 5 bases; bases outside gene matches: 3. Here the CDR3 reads CASSLQGDNSPLHF. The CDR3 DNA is TGTGCCAGCAGCCTCCAGGGGGATAATTCACCCCTCCACTTT.

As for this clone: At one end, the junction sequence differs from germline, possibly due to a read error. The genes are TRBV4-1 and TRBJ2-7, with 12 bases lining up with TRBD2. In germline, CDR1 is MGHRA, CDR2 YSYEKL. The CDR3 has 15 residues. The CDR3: CASSQDTSTSGRRNF. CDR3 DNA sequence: TGCGCCAGCAGCCAAGATACCTCCACTAGCGGGAGGCGGAACTTC.

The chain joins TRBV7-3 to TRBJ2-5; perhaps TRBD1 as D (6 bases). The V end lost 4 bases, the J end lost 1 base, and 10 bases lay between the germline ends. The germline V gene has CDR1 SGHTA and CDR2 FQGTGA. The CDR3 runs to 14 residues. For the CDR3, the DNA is TGTGCCAGCAGCTCACAGGGTAGCCAAGAGACCCAGTACTTC. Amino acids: CASSSQGSQETQYF.

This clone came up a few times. The CDR3, as DNA: TGCAGTGCTAGTCAGGGCTACTACGAGCAGTACTTC. This translates into CSASQGYYEQYF. The chain couples TRBV20-1 to TRBJ2-7; TRBD1 might be the D (5 bases). This CDR3 has 12 amino acids. Germline V lookup: CDR1 DFQATT, CDR2 SNEGSKA (reference sequence). The V and J ends lost 3 bases and 3 bases respectively, with 9 bases between them.

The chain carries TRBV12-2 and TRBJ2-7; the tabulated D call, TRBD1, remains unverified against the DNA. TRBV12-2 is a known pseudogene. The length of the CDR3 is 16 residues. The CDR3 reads CASRLAIQMKGYEQYF. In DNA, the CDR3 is TGTGCAAGTCGCTTAGCGATACAGATGAAAGGATACGAGCAGTACTTC.

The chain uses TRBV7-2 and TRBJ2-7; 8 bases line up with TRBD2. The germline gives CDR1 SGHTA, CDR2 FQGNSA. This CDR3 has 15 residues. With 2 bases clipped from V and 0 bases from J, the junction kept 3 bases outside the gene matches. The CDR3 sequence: CASSLRSGSSYEQYF. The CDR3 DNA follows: TGTGCCAGCAGCTTAAGGAGCGGGAGCTCCTACGAGCAGTACTTC.

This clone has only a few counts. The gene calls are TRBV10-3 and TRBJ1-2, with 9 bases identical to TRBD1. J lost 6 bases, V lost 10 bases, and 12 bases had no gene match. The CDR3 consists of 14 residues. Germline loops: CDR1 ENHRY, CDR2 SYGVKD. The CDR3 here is CASRLGTGMDGYTF. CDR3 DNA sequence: TGTGCCAGTCGGTTAGGGACAGGGATGGATGGCTACACCTTC.